A selection of T cell receptor beta chains follows, all from one sample in a study of blood T cell repertoires in COVID-19. Method: immunoSEQ multiplex PCR; TCRdb's copy keeps in-frame clones and lacks some. The table has some 360,000 clones, roughly nine tenths seen once. Material for sequencing was peripheral blood. Receptors were obtained from a woman aged 60-75 years with COVID-19, enrolled during active disease. The CDR3 runs from the conserved cysteine through the conserved F or W. D genes are given only for firm matches. Clone size appears in some rows only: once, few, many, or a class for an expanded clone.

abundance: once; v_gene: TRBV18; j_gene: TRBJ1-2; d_gene: .; CDR3nt: TGTGCCAGCTCACGGACAGAAAACTATGGCTACACCTTC; CDR3aa: CASSRTENYGYTF
abundance: .; v_gene: TRBV5-1; j_gene: TRBJ2-3; d_gene: TRBD2; CDR3nt: TGCGCCAGCAGCTTGTTAGCGGGTCCCTCTACTAGCACAGATACGCAGTATTTT; CDR3aa: CASSLLAGPSTSTDTQYF
abundance: .; v_gene: TRBV23-1; j_gene: TRBJ1-3; d_gene: .; CDR3nt: TGCGCCAGCAGTCAATCCCGTCTGGGGCCAGTGAGGAACACCATATATTTT; CDR3aa: CASSQSRLGPVRNTIYF
abundance: .; v_gene: TRBV2; j_gene: TRBJ1-4; d_gene: TRBD1; CDR3nt: TGTGCCAGCGGTGGAGGACAGGCCTCCTGGATGGGGGAAAAACTGTTTTTT; CDR3aa: CASGGGQASWMGEKLFF
abundance: once; v_gene: TRBV3-1/TRBV3-2; j_gene: TRBJ1-1; d_gene: TRBD1; CDR3nt: TGTGCCAGCAGCCAAGACCGGGACAGGGTATGGGACACTGAAGCTTTCTTT; CDR3aa: CASSQDRDRVWDTEAFF
abundance: .; v_gene: TRBV3-1/TRBV3-2; j_gene: TRBJ2-5; d_gene: .; CDR3nt: TGTGCCAGCAGCCAATTGTCGACTAACCCCCAAGAGACCCAGTACTTC; CDR3aa: CASSQLSTNPQETQYF
abundance: once; v_gene: TRBV7-2; j_gene: TRBJ1-1; d_gene: .; CDR3nt: TGTGCCAGCAGCTTAGGCAGGGGCGTCGCTGAAGCTTTCTTT; CDR3aa: CASSLGRGVAEAFF
abundance: .; v_gene: TRBV28; j_gene: TRBJ1-4; d_gene: .; CDR3nt: TGTGCCAGCGGGGGGGTCTCTAATGAAAAACTGTTTTTT; CDR3aa: CASGGVSNEKLFF
abundance: .; v_gene: TRBV18; j_gene: TRBJ2-7; d_gene: TRBD1; CDR3nt: TGTGCCAGCTCACCCACACAGGGGGGCGAGCAGTACTTC; CDR3aa: CASSPTQGGEQYF
abundance: .; v_gene: TRBV19; j_gene: TRBJ1-3; d_gene: .; CDR3nt: TGTGCCAGTAGTATGGCAGGATCTGGAAACACCATATATTTT; CDR3aa: CASSMAGSGNTIYF
abundance: .; v_gene: TRBV18; j_gene: TRBJ1-4; d_gene: .; CDR3nt: TGTGCCAGCTCACCCGGACTTAATGAAAAACTGTTTTTT; CDR3aa: CASSPGLNEKLFF
abundance: .; v_gene: TRBV10-3; j_gene: TRBJ2-7; d_gene: .; CDR3nt: TGTGCCATCAGTGAGCTGATTACAGGGAAAGACGAGCAGTACTTC; CDR3aa: CAISELITGKDEQYF
abundance: .; v_gene: TRBV6-1; j_gene: TRBJ1-3; d_gene: .; CDR3nt: TGTGCCAGCAGTGAGTCCGGGGGGCTGTCTGGAAACACCATATATTTT; CDR3aa: CASSESGGLSGNTIYF
abundance: once; v_gene: TRBV11-2; j_gene: TRBJ1-1; d_gene: .; CDR3nt: TGTGCCAGCAGCCAAGACAGAAGGAACACTGAAGCTTTCTTT; CDR3aa: CASSQDRRNTEAFF
abundance: .; v_gene: TRBV6-5; j_gene: TRBJ1-4; d_gene: .; CDR3nt: TGTGCCAGCAGTAGCGGACGGGGAGAAAAACTGTTTTTT; CDR3aa: CASSSGRGEKLFF
abundance: .; v_gene: TRBV5-6; j_gene: TRBJ2-4; d_gene: .; CDR3nt: TGTGCCAGCAGCTCCTCAAACATTCAGTACTTC; CDR3aa: CASSSSNIQYF
abundance: .; v_gene: TRBV2; j_gene: TRBJ2-5; d_gene: TRBD2; CDR3nt: TGTGCCAGCAGTCCCCCGGGGAGGGAAGGGTTGGAGACCCAGTACTTC; CDR3aa: CASSPPGREGLETQYF
abundance: .; v_gene: TRBV7-9; j_gene: TRBJ1-2; d_gene: .; CDR3nt: TGTGCCAGCAGCTACCAGGGGCTCGCCTATGGCTACACCTTC; CDR3aa: CASSYQGLAYGYTF
abundance: .; v_gene: TRBV7-2; j_gene: TRBJ1-5; d_gene: .; CDR3nt: TGTGCCAGCAGCTTAGTTGGGAGAAATCAGCCCCAGCATTTT; CDR3aa: CASSLVGRNQPQHF
abundance: .; v_gene: TRBV28; j_gene: TRBJ1-2; d_gene: .; CDR3nt: TGTGCCAGCAGTCCGGACAGCCTGAACTATGGCTACACCTTC; CDR3aa: CASSPDSLNYGYTF
abundance: .; v_gene: TRBV2; j_gene: TRBJ1-2; d_gene: .; CDR3nt: TGTGCCAGCACCTCGGAGTTCTATGGCTACACCTTC; CDR3aa: CASTSEFYGYTF
abundance: .; v_gene: TRBV30; j_gene: TRBJ1-2; d_gene: .; CDR3nt: TGTGCCTGGACTGTCCAGGGTATGGGCTATGGCTACACCTTC; CDR3aa: CAWTVQGMGYGYTF
abundance: .; v_gene: TRBV7-6; j_gene: TRBJ2-6; d_gene: .; CDR3nt: TGTGCCAGCAGCTCGTACTCTGGGGCCAACGTCCTGACTTTC; CDR3aa: CASSSYSGANVLTF
abundance: .; v_gene: TRBV11-2; j_gene: TRBJ1-2; d_gene: TRBD1; CDR3nt: TGTGCCAGCAGCCGGGACAGGGGTTATGGCTACACCTTC; CDR3aa: CASSRDRGYGYTF
abundance: .; v_gene: TRBV6-4; j_gene: TRBJ2-3; d_gene: .; CDR3nt: TGTGCCAGCACGAGGGAGGCGGGACTAGATACGCAGTATTTT; CDR3aa: CASTREAGLDTQYF
abundance: .; v_gene: TRBV11-1; j_gene: TRBJ2-1; d_gene: TRBD1; CDR3nt: TGTGCCAGCAGCCCCCTGGGGACAGGGGTTCGGGATGAGCAGTTCTTC; CDR3aa: CASSPLGTGVRDEQFF
abundance: .; v_gene: TRBV2; j_gene: TRBJ1-5; d_gene: .; CDR3nt: TGTGCCAGCAGTGGGGCCAATCAGCCCCAGCATTTT; CDR3aa: CASSGANQPQHF
abundance: .; v_gene: TRBV3-1/TRBV3-2; j_gene: TRBJ1-1; d_gene: .; CDR3nt: TGTGCCAGCAGCTTGCAGGGATCGAACACTGAAGCTTTCTTT; CDR3aa: CASSLQGSNTEAFF
abundance: .; v_gene: TRBV12-3/TRBV12-4; j_gene: TRBJ1-2; d_gene: .; CDR3nt: TGTGCCAGCAGTTTTAGGGGTTTCTACGGCTACACCTTC; CDR3aa: CASSFRGFYGYTF
abundance: .; v_gene: TRBV18; j_gene: TRBJ1-1; d_gene: .; CDR3nt: TGTGCCAGCTCACCCCAGGGGCAGAACACTGAAGCTTTCTTT; CDR3aa: CASSPQGQNTEAFF
abundance: .; v_gene: TRBV15; j_gene: TRBJ1-6; d_gene: .; CDR3nt: TGTGCCACCAGCAGCGAAAGGGGCTCACCCCTCCACTTT; CDR3aa: CATSSERGSPLHF
abundance: .; v_gene: TRBV3-1/TRBV3-2; j_gene: TRBJ1-2; d_gene: TRBD1; CDR3nt: TGTGCCAGCAGTTCTGGTTTTTTACAGGGGGGAGGCTACACCTTC; CDR3aa: CASSSGFLQGGGYTF
abundance: .; v_gene: TRBV19; j_gene: TRBJ1-5; d_gene: TRBD1; CDR3nt: TGTGCCAGTAGTATCCGAGGACAGGGGTCACCCGCCCAGCATTTT; CDR3aa: CASSIRGQGSPAQHF
abundance: .; v_gene: TRBV19; j_gene: TRBJ1-6; d_gene: .; CDR3nt: TGTGCCAGTAGTTTGAGGGTGGCGCTCAATTCACCCCTCCACTTT; CDR3aa: CASSLRVALNSPLHF
abundance: few; v_gene: TRBV5-1; j_gene: TRBJ1-2; d_gene: TRBD1; CDR3nt: TGCGCCAGCAGCTTGGGGGACAGCAACTATGGCTACACCTTC; CDR3aa: CASSLGDSNYGYTF
abundance: .; v_gene: TRBV7-3; j_gene: TRBJ1-5; d_gene: .; CDR3nt: TGTGCCAGCAGCTTAATGTCCGGGATCAATCAGCCCCAGCATTTT; CDR3aa: CASSLMSGINQPQHF
abundance: .; v_gene: TRBV27; j_gene: TRBJ2-7; d_gene: TRBD1; CDR3nt: TGTGCCAGCCGAGGACAGGGCCTATCCTACGAGCAGTACTTC; CDR3aa: CASRGQGLSYEQYF
abundance: .; v_gene: TRBV19; j_gene: TRBJ1-5; d_gene: TRBD1; CDR3nt: TGTGCCAGTAGTATTCCCCAGGGGGGCTACAATCAGCCCCAGCATTTT; CDR3aa: CASSIPQGGYNQPQHF
abundance: .; v_gene: TRBV28; j_gene: TRBJ2-5; d_gene: TRBD2; CDR3nt: TGTGCCAGTCACGGCGGGGGGCGGGAGACCCAGTACTTC; CDR3aa: CASHGGGRETQYF
abundance: .; v_gene: TRBV5-1; j_gene: TRBJ1-6; d_gene: .; CDR3nt: TGCGCCAGCAGTCGGGGTCGGGCTGGCTCCTATAATTCACCCCTCCACTTT; CDR3aa: CASSRGRAGSYNSPLHF